Reported below is one T cell receptor (beta chain). Its antigen remains unknown. These data are taken from a study of graft-versus-host responses after intestinal transplantation. Study details: All recipients were transplanted with multivisceral, liver-intestinal, or isolated intestinal grafts. Recipients across the board were started on anti-thymocyte globulin induction, then kept on tacrolimus and steroids for around three years. Whole-study results and caveats: After transplant, early declines in HvG clones were associated with peak levels of circulating GvH clones.

The length of the CDR3 is 8 residues. V was clipped by 0 bases and J by 13 bases, with 0 bases between them. Germline V lookup: CDR1 MNHNS, CDR2 SASEGT. The table came from immunoSEQ multiplex PCR; TCRdb's copy has only in-frame clones and leaves some out. The sample comprises about 27,000 clones, more than 80% of which are singletons, and around 0.54% rests with the top ten. Sequencing used PBMCs, obtained 18 days after transplant. The chain couples TRBV6-1 to TRBJ1-1; D remains unclear. This receptor was taken from a human patient who received an intestinal transplant, so some T cells may come from the graft donor. The CDR3 protein is CASSEAFF. The DNA for the CDR3 is TGTGCCAGCAGTGAAGCTTTCTTT.